Listed here are 32 T cell receptor beta chains from one sample, sequenced in a study of radiotherapy plus CTLA-4 blockade in lung cancer. The assay was immunoSEQ multiplex PCR, and TCRdb's table has in-frame clones only and misses some. The sample has over 75,000 clones; around 86% are singletons. The sequencing here drew on peripheral blood, taken from a patient treated with radiotherapy plus ipilimumab. These receptors were taken from a human donor with non-small cell lung cancer who had stable disease on radiotherapy plus ipilimumab.

This clone was observed a single time. V usage is TRBV9 and J usage is TRBJ2-2; no definite D call. V dropped 1 base and J dropped 6 bases, with 7 bases sitting between them. Germline V gene sequence: CDR1 SGDLS, CDR2 YYNGEE. The CDR3 contains 13 residues. CDR3 amino acids: CASSVWDPGELFF. In DNA form, the CDR3 reads TGTGCCAGCAGCGTATGGGATCCCGGGGAGCTGTTTTTT.

The J gene is TRBJ2-5, the V gene TRBV7-8; D not certain. This CDR3 spans 14 amino acids. The ends were cut back, 0 bases at V and 4 bases at J, with 9 bases in the middle. The germline CDR1 and CDR2 sequences are SGHVS and FQNEAQ. The CDR3 nucleotides are TGTGCCAGCAGCTTAGCGCAAGGGTTAGAGACCCAGTACTTC. Amino acid sequence: CASSLAQGLETQYF.

Details on this clone: A junction end diverges from the germline sequence, so it may reflect a read error. The chain recombines TRBV7-7 with TRBJ2-3; TRBD2 agrees at 8 bases. CDR1 is SSHAT and CDR2 is FNYEAQ in the germline V gene (reference sequence). CDR3 size: 15 residues. The CDR3 spells CASSPLADLTDTQYF. The CDR3 DNA is TGTGCTAGCAGCCCACTAGCGGACCTCACAGATACGCAGTATTTT.

This clone was seen a single time. The sample carries other DNA sequences with the same CDR3. CDR3 sequence reads: CASSFEVYEQYF. The CDR3 DNA sequence: TGTGCCAGCAGCTTTGAGGTCTACGAGCAGTACTTC. The chain uses TRBV7-9 and TRBJ2-7; D is uncertain. Germline CDR1 is SEHNR and CDR2 is FQNEAQ (reference sequence). V lost 3 bases and J lost 3, with 6 bases in between. CDR3 length: 12 amino acids.

This sequence joins TRBV19 and TRBJ2-3; TRBD2 matches at 8 bases. CDR3 length equals 14 residues. CDR1 is LNHDA, CDR2 SQIVND, per germline (reference sequence). V was pared by 3 bases and J by 6 bases, with 5 bases of the junction left unmatched. The DNA for the CDR3 is TGTGCCAGTAGTATCCGCGGGGGGTTTGATACGCAGTATTTT. Amino acids: CASSIRGGFDTQYF.

The chain couples TRBV10-3 to TRBJ2-3; D is unresolved. CDR3 length equals 13 residues. CDR1 and CDR2 from the germline V gene are ENHRY and SYGVKD. V lost 6 bases, J lost 5 bases, and 12 bases lay in between. The chain's CDR3 is CAIRDASGDTQYF. CDR3 DNA: TGTGCCATCAGGGATGCGTCGGGAGATACGCAGTATTTT.

V and J are TRBV12-5 and TRBJ2-1; tentatively, D is TRBD1 or TRBD2 (6 bases each). The V and J ends lost 3 bases and 3 bases respectively, with 12 bases between them. The CDR3 has 15 residues. Germline assignment: CDR1 LGHNT and CDR2 FRNRAP. This chain's CDR3 is CASGLGGIGYNEQFF. The CDR3 nucleotides are TGTGCTAGTGGTTTAGGGGGGATTGGCTACAATGAGCAGTTCTTC.

This chain connects TRBV7-6 to TRBJ1-5, with 10 positions matching TRBD1. This CDR3 has 15 amino acids. The germline V gene encodes CDR1 SGHVS and CDR2 FNYEAQ. V shed 5 bases and J 3 bases; nucleotides not matched to a gene: 4. Written as DNA, the CDR3 is TGTGCCAGCAGCCTGGGACAGGGGATCAATCAGCCCCAGCATTTT. It yields the protein CASSLGQGINQPQHF.

The J gene is TRBJ1-6, the V gene TRBV2; D gene unclear. Trimming left V 1 base short and J 5 bases short, with 15 bases between. CDR1 and CDR2 (germline): SNHLY, FYNNEI. The CDR3 is 17 amino acids. The chain's CDR3 is CASSEEVRWPHNSPLHF. CDR3 bases: TGTGCCAGCAGTGAAGAGGTCCGGTGGCCGCATAATTCACCCCTCCACTTT.

The V call is TRBV10-3, the J call TRBJ1-6, with no clear D. Germline CDR1 ENHRY, CDR2 SYGVKD. V lost 3 bases and J 0 bases, leaving 6 bases between the germline ends. The CDR3 length is 15 residues. The CDR3 protein is CAISDRSSYNSPLHF. The CDR3 region has the DNA TGTGCCATCAGTGATCGGAGCTCCTATAATTCACCCCTCCACTTT.

In this sample, this clone turned up once. The V call is TRBV7-9, the J call TRBJ1-1; 9 bases align to TRBD1. V lost 5 bases, J lost 5 bases, and 6 bases stayed unmatched. There are 14 residues in the CDR3. The germline V gene has CDR1 SEHNR and CDR2 FQNEAQ (reference sequence). The CDR3 is CASSPAGQGTEAFF. Here the CDR3 DNA reads TGTGCCAGCAGCCCGGCTGGACAGGGGACTGAAGCTTTCTTT.

This chain joins TRBV7-2 and TRBJ2-3, with D unresolved. Germline V gene lookup returns CDR1 SGHTA and CDR2 FQGNSA. The CDR3 loop spans 15 amino acids. Trimming pared 3 bases from V and 4 bases from J, leaving 14 bases between. The CDR3 here is CASSFAGPRSDTQYF. The DNA for the CDR3 is TGTGCCAGCAGCTTTGCCGGCCCGCGCTCAGATACGCAGTATTTT.

Only one count was recorded for this clone. The CDR3 here is CASRLYGYTF. In DNA form, the CDR3 reads TGTGCCAGCAGACTGTACGGCTACACCTTC. The chain is built from TRBV28 and TRBJ1-2; no clear D gene. Germline CDR1 reads MDHEN; CDR2 reads SYDVKM. With 6 bases removed from V and 8 bases from J, the gap between germline ends came to 7 bases. CDR3 length: 10 amino acids.

The V call is TRBV19, the J call TRBJ1-5; 9 bases map to TRBD1. This CDR3 is built from 16 residues. J lost 3 bases, V lost 6 bases, and 9 bases had no gene match. The germline V gene has CDR1 LNHDA and CDR2 SQIVND (reference sequence). This CDR3 is CASRNNRDRANQPQHF. CDR3 nucleotides: TGTGCCAGTAGAAACAACCGGGACAGGGCCAATCAGCCCCAGCATTTT.

The chain couples TRBV6-5 to TRBJ2-1; 7 bases are shared with TRBD1. With V trimmed by 8 bases and J by 8 bases, 12 bases remained unmatched. Germline-derived CDR1 and CDR2 are MNHEY and SVGAGI. The CDR3 is 14 residues long. The CDR3 DNA is TGTGCCAGCGGACTTGACAGGGTCAGGGATGAGCAGTTCTTC. Encoded protein: CASGLDRVRDEQFF.

J is TRBJ2-1 and V is TRBV6-5, with D possibly matching TRBD2 (6 bases). Trimming took off 8 bases at V and 1 base at J, with 15 bases between the two ends. Germline CDR1 reads MNHEY; CDR2 reads SVGAGI. The CDR3 length is 15 residues. CDR3 amino acids: CASGGDIKSYNEQFF. CDR3 sequence (DNA): TGTGCCAGCGGCGGGGATATAAAGTCCTACAATGAGCAGTTCTTC.

The chain recombines TRBV23-1 with TRBJ2-2; D unclear. TRBV23-1 is an ORF for which the function is uncertain. The V gene lost 11 bases and the J gene lost 0 bases, with 13 bases spanning the gap. This CDR3 is built from 14 residues. CDR3 sequence: CASPPTPNTGELFF. For the CDR3, the DNA is TGCGCCTCCCCCCCAACCCCGAACACCGGGGAGCTGTTTTTT.

The V call is TRBV5-6, the J call TRBJ1-2, with 10 bases that match TRBD1. Per the germline V gene, CDR1 is SGHDT and CDR2 is YYEEEE. The J segment lost 4 bases and the V segment lost 4 bases, leaving 4 bases of the junction unmatched. This CDR3 is built from 14 residues. CDR3 sequence: CASSLGQGSYGYTF. In DNA form, the CDR3 reads TGTGCCAGCAGCCTGGGACAGGGGTCCTATGGCTACACCTTC.

There are a few counts of this clone. This rearrangement joins TRBV10-3 to TRBJ2-7, with D perhaps TRBD2 (5 bases). CDR3 length equals 15 residues. In germline, CDR1 is ENHRY, CDR2 SYGVKD. Deletions cut 2 bases from V and 2 bases from J, with 13 bases between. CDR3 in DNA: TGTGCCATCAGTGAGCCCGAGAGGGCAGCCTACGAGCAGTACTTC. It specifies CAISEPERAAYEQYF.

The rearrangement links TRBV7-3 to TRBJ1-1; D perhaps matches TRBD1 (5 bases). The germline V and J ends were trimmed by 5 bases and 10 bases, with 17 bases remaining between them. Germline CDR1 is SGHTA and CDR2 is FQGTGA. This CDR3 has 13 residues. The CDR3 DNA reads TGTGCCAGCAGCCCGGGACCGGAAGGGGTAGCTTTCTTT. Protein product: CASSPGPEGVAFF.

This clone was picked up one time. The rearrangement joins TRBV7-6 to TRBJ1-3; D is possibly TRBD1 (6 bases). Trimming removed 3 bases at V and 4 bases at J, with 22 bases between. CDR1 SGHVS and CDR2 FNYEAQ come from the germline V gene. The CDR3 sequence is 18 residues long. The CDR3 reads CASSLSPGQTTGGNTIYF. The CDR3 DNA follows: TGTGCCAGCAGCTTGTCGCCGGGACAAACAACAGGGGGAAACACCATATATTTT.

This chain links TRBV7-3 with TRBJ1-1, with 11 bases aligning to TRBD1. The V gene's germline CDR1 is SGHTA and CDR2 FQGTGA. CDR3 size: 17 residues. After removal of 5 bases from V and 0 bases from J, the junction contained 8 bases not matched to a gene. CDR3 loop: CASSPVGQGALNTEAFF. The DNA of the CDR3 is TGTGCCAGCAGCCCGGTCGGACAGGGGGCCTTGAACACTGAAGCTTTCTTT.

The genes are TRBV12-5 and TRBJ2-2, with TRBD2 matching 11 bases. Per germline, CDR1 LGHNT and CDR2 FRNRAP. The CDR3 has 16 amino acids. J gave up 5 bases and V 7 bases, and 9 bases lay outside the gene matches. The CDR3 protein is CASALLAGVNTGELFF. The DNA of the CDR3 is TGTGCTAGTGCCTTACTAGCGGGAGTAAATACCGGGGAGCTGTTTTTT.

This clone occurred a few times. The rearrangement links TRBV10-1 to TRBJ1-5; no firm D call. V dropped 3 bases and J dropped 7 bases, with 7 bases sitting between them. The germline V gene encodes CDR1 WNHNN and CDR2 SYGVQD (reference sequence). This CDR3 is built from 12 residues. The CDR3 region has the DNA TGCGCCAGCAGTGAAACGGGACAGCCCCAGCATTTT. Its translation: CASSETGQPQHF.

The chain is built from TRBV6-1 and TRBJ1-1; D gene uncertain. The CDR3 is 13 residues long. Deletions cut 11 bases from V and 1 base from J, with 14 bases between. CDR1 is MNHNS and CDR2 is SASEGT in the germline V gene. The CDR3 reads CASLVGPNTEAFF. DNA of the CDR3: TGTGCCTCCCTAGTCGGGCCGAACACTGAAGCTTTCTTT.

This clone was seen only once. This rearrangement joins TRBV19 to TRBJ1-3; 8 bases map to TRBD1. This CDR3 comprises 18 residues. From germline, CDR1 is LNHDA and CDR2 SQIVND (reference sequence). J lost 0 bases, V lost 7 bases, and 14 bases had no gene match. This CDR3 is CASNLLPGTGNSGNTIYF. The DNA of the CDR3 is TGTGCCAGTAACCTTTTGCCCGGGACAGGAAACTCTGGAAACACCATATATTTT.

The CDR3 nucleotides read TGTGCCTGGAGGGAAGGGCCCAGGTTGAGCACAGATACGCAGTATTTT. This encodes CAWREGPRLSTDTQYF. V and J are TRBV30 and TRBJ2-3; D is unresolved. This CDR3 is 16 amino acids long. Germline-derived CDR1 and CDR2 are GTSNPN and SVGIG (reference sequence). V lost 3 bases and J lost 0, with 16 bases in between.

The chain couples TRBV2 to TRBJ2-1, with 11 bases lining up with TRBD2. The CDR3 extends over 17 amino acids. V gave up 0 bases and J gave up 3 bases; unmatched junction bases: 4. CDR1 and CDR2 (germline): SNHLY, FYNNEI. CDR3 loop: CASSEAKGLAGYNEQFF. CDR3 sequence (DNA): TGTGCCAGCAGTGAAGCTAAAGGACTAGCGGGCTACAATGAGCAGTTCTTC.

Here the CDR3 DNA reads TGCAGCGTTGAACAAGGGGCAGGGAACACTGAAGCTTTCTTT. Its translation is CSVEQGAGNTEAFF. The gene calls are TRBV29-1 and TRBJ1-1; D might be TRBD1 (5 bases). V lost 2 bases, J lost 1 base, and 11 bases lay in between. CDR3 length: 14 residues. Germline CDR1 reads SQVTM; CDR2 reads ANQGSEA.

The chain joins TRBV2 to TRBJ1-2; D is uncertain. The ends were cut back, 0 bases at V and 5 bases at J, with 13 bases in the middle. Germline loops: CDR1 SNHLY, CDR2 FYNNEI. CDR3 size: 15 residues. The DNA for the CDR3 is TGTGCCAGCAGTGAAGCGAGGAGCGGCCCTTATGGCTACACCTTC. The encoded protein is CASSEARSGPYGYTF.

This sequence joins TRBV15 and TRBJ2-1; TRBD1 is a possible D gene (6 bases). Germline V lookup: CDR1 LNHNV, CDR2 YYDKDF (reference sequence). V was pared by 4 bases and J by 0 bases, with 10 bases between. This CDR3 has 15 residues. The CDR3 spells CATSIVDSSYNEQFF. CDR3 DNA: TGTGCCACCAGCATAGTGGACAGCTCCTACAATGAGCAGTTCTTC.

A few counts support this clone. This chain connects TRBV7-8 to TRBJ2-5, with 8 nucleotides matching TRBD2. The J call may not be correct, given that the DNA end is closer to TRBJ2-7. The CDR3 length is 13 residues. Per germline, CDR1 SGHVS and CDR2 FQNEAQ. The CDR3 DNA reads TGTGCCAGCAGGAGTCAGCGGGGGTACGAGCAGTACTTC. Amino acids: CASRSQRGYEQYF.